This note documents a single TCR beta chain sequence. Only in-frame clones appear in the TCRdb table, and some are missing; sequencing was by immunoSEQ multiplex PCR. The repertoire holds approximately 15,000 clones, with roughly 84% as singletons. This CDR3 has 20 amino acids. Between the trimmed V and J ends, which lost 1 base and 2 bases, there was a span of 24 bases. The germline V gene encodes CDR1 MGHRA and CDR2 YSYEKL. This entry belongs to a study of blood T cell repertoires in COVID-19. Study details: Collection of acute and convalescent COVID-19 samples took place in the United States, Italy and Spain. PBMCs, B-cell-depleted T cells, or T cells were the source of the cDNA or gDNA that made up the material.

This sequence originates from a man aged 50 or older with active COVID-19. V usage is TRBV4-1 and J usage is TRBJ1-5; maybe TRBD1 (6 bases). Sequencing was performed on peripheral blood. Written as DNA, the CDR3 is TGCGCCAGCAGCCAAGCGGTCGCACACGGGACAATATATCGCAATCAGCCCCAGCATTTT. It yields the protein CASSQAVAHGTIYRNQPQHF.